The 8 T cell receptor beta chains given below trace back to one sample, sequenced in a study of glioma-infiltrating T cells after dendritic cell vaccination. Sequencing used immunoSEQ multiplex PCR; TCRdb keeps in-frame clones, though not all of them. Of tens of thousands of clones listed, 80% to 90% are singletons. Source: blood, taken before dendritic cell vaccination. The receptors originated from a human donor with glioblastoma.

The V gene is TRBV7-9, the J gene TRBJ2-7; TRBD1 agrees at 7 bases. Germline CDR1 and CDR2: SEHNR and FQNEAQ (reference sequence). J lost 6 bases, V lost 4 bases, and 6 bases had no gene match. The CDR3 has 13 residues. The CDR3 DNA sequence: TGTGCCAGCAGCTGGAAGACAGGGTCCGAGCAGTACTTC. Amino acids: CASSWKTGSEQYF. The full variable domain, completed using reference TRBV7-9 and TRBJ2-7, is DTGVSQNPRHKITKRGQNVTFRCDPISEHNRLYWYRQTLGQGPEFLTYFQNEAQLEKSRLLSDRFSAERPKGSFSTLEIQRTEQGDSAMYLCASSWKTGSEQYFGPGTRLTVT.

The table lists this clone with a count of one. This chain joins TRBV5-1 and TRBJ2-7, with 8 bases identical to TRBD1. This CDR3 has 14 amino acids. Germline values: CDR1 SGHRS, CDR2 YFSETQ. J gave up 5 bases and V 0 bases, and 4 bases lay outside the gene matches. CDR3 region: CASSLDGQGHEQYF. The CDR3 bases are TGCGCCAGCAGCTTGGATGGACAGGGCCACGAGCAGTACTTC. The full variable domain, in which reference TRBV5-1 and TRBJ2-7 provide the parts outside the CDR3, is KAGVTQTPRYLIKTRGQQVTLSCSPISGHRSVSWYQQTPGQGLQFLFEYFSETQRNKGNFPGRFSGRQFSNSRSEMNVSTLELGDSALYLCASSLDGQGHEQYFGPGTRLTVT.

J is TRBJ1-3 and V is TRBV5-1; D call uncertain. The CDR3 spans 14 residues. With 4 bases removed from V and 2 bases from J, the gap between germline ends came to 10 bases. Germline CDR1 SGHRS, CDR2 YFSETQ. The CDR3 DNA follows: TGCGCCAGCAGCGGCGGGGAGGCTGGAAACACCATATATTTT. It specifies CASSGGEAGNTIYF.

This sequence joins TRBV11-2 and TRBJ2-7; TRBD1 agrees at 9 bases. V trimming: 5 bases; J trimming: 6 bases; junction bases outside the gene matches: 5. In germline, CDR1 is SGHAT, CDR2 FQNNGV. The CDR3 is 13 amino acids. The CDR3 loop reads CASSPGTGREQYF. CDR3 in DNA: TGTGCCAGCAGCCCCGGGACAGGGCGCGAGCAGTACTTC.

The table lists this clone with a count of one. J is TRBJ1-2 and V is TRBV9, with D perhaps TRBD1 (6 bases). The CDR3 length is 13 residues. V lost 4 bases and J 8 bases, leaving 15 bases between the germline ends. CDR1 is SGDLS and CDR2 is YYNGEE in the germline V gene. In DNA, the CDR3 is TGTGCCAGCAGCCCACCAGGGGCAGGAGGCTACACCTTC. Its protein is CASSPPGAGGYTF.

The V and J genes are TRBV28 and TRBJ1-3; D is unresolved. Looked up from germline, CDR1 is MDHEN and CDR2 is SYDVKM. The CDR3 consists of 13 residues. V dropped 3 bases and J dropped 0 bases, with 3 bases sitting between them. CDR3 protein: CASSFRSGNTIYF. The CDR3 coding sequence is TGTGCCAGCAGTTTCCGCTCTGGAAACACCATATATTTT.

This clone has only a few counts. This rearrangement joins TRBV6-4 to TRBJ2-1; 7 nucleotides line up with TRBD2. Germline values: CDR1 MRHNA, CDR2 SNTAGT. V shed 3 bases and J 4 bases; nucleotides not matched to a gene: 3. The CDR3 runs 14 residues. The CDR3 coding sequence is TGTGCCAGCAGTGAAAACGGGGGGTACAATGAGCAGTTCTTC. Amino acids: CASSENGGYNEQFF.

This rearrangement joins TRBV4-1 to TRBJ2-7; 13 positions agree with TRBD2. From germline, CDR1 is MGHRA and CDR2 YSYEKL. V was clipped by 4 bases and J by 7 bases; unmatched bases: 13. This CDR3 comprises 17 residues. The CDR3 nucleotides read TGCGCCAGCAGCCTCCAGACGGGACTAGCGGGGAGGTTGGAGCAGTACTTC. Residues: CASSLQTGLAGRLEQYF.